The 2 T cell receptor beta chains listed next were all sequenced from one sample in a study of blood T cells in healthy people across ages. Using a J-beta primer mix together with a sample-barcoded 5' primer, a second PCR was run for about 7 to 12 cycles. TCRdb passed the 5' RACE reads through MiXCR, listing each CDR3 protein once. The sample has 500,000 to 650,000 distinct CDR3 sequences, roughly a quarter seen once. These data also formed part of another study, on T cells of mothers and their children.

Sequencing used blood. The origin of the receptors is a boy between 2 and 10 years old in good health.

The CDR3: CASRLTSPSTDTQYF. As DNA, the CDR3 is TGCGCCAGCCGCCTGACTAGCCCTAGCACAGATACGCAGTATTTT. The chain recombines TRBV5-1 with TRBJ2-3; 7 nucleotides line up with TRBD2. J was trimmed by 0 bases and V by 7 bases; bases with no gene match: 8. The CDR3 contains 15 residues. Looked up from germline, CDR1 is SGHRS and CDR2 is YFSETQ.

A remark on this clonotype: At one end, the junction sequence differs from germline, possibly due to a read error. J is TRBJ1-6 and V is TRBV11-2; D remains ambiguous. The CDR3 loop spans 14 amino acids. The germline gives CDR1 SGHAT, CDR2 FQNNGV. Here the CDR3 reads CASNLETGITPLHF. Written as DNA, the CDR3 is TGTGCCAGCAACTTAGAAACGGGGATTACACCCCTCCACTTT.